Below are 17 T cell receptor beta chains sequenced from a single sample in a study of blood T cells in healthy people across ages. It was with a sample-barcoded 5' primer and a J-beta primer mix that a second PCR of roughly 7 to 12 cycles was run. TCRdb independently ran MiXCR on the 5' RACE reads; one entry per CDR3 protein. The sample yields about 1 million distinct CDR3 sequences, around 45% seen once. The material sequenced was blood. The receptor source for this set is a woman in her sixties in good health.

This chain joins TRBV25-1 and TRBJ2-1; D may match TRBD1 or TRBD2 (7 bases each). This CDR3 comprises 14 residues. Deletions cut 6 bases from V and 3 bases from J, with 12 bases between. CDR1 is MGHDK, CDR2 SYGVNS, per germline. CDR3 sequence (DNA): TGTGCCAGCAGGGGGAGGGACAGCTACAATGAGCAGTTCTTC. Protein: CASRGRDSYNEQFF. The whole variable domain, filled in from reference TRBV25-1 and TRBJ2-1, reads EADIYQTPRYLVIGTGKKITLECSQTMGHDKMYWYQQDPGMELHLIHYSYGVNSTEKGDLSSESTVSRIRTEHFPLTLESARPSHTSQYLCASRGRDSYNEQFFGPGTRLTVL.

The chain is built from TRBV7-2 and TRBJ1-4; D is uncertain. The CDR3 runs 13 residues. V lost 5 bases, J lost 8 bases, and 12 bases lay in between. Germline V gene lookup returns CDR1 SGHTA and CDR2 FQGNSA. CDR3 DNA sequence: TGTGCCAGCAGCCCCCTAGAAGGGGAAAAACTGTTTTTT. This encodes CASSPLEGEKLFF.

This clonotype was picked up one time. At one end, the junction sequence differs from germline, possibly due to a read error. The V gene is TRBV6-5, the J gene TRBJ2-1, with unresolved D. This CDR3 has 15 residues. Germline values: CDR1 MNHEY, CDR2 SVGAGI. The CDR3: CAGSYPGSKSNEQFF. The CDR3 DNA reads as TGTGCCGGCAGTTACCCTGGGTCCAAGAGCAATGAGCAGTTCTTC.

The chain carries TRBV5-1 and TRBJ1-2; TRBD1 agrees at 8 bases. CDR1 and CDR2 from the germline V gene are SGHRS and YFSETQ. The junction had 16 bases not matched to a gene; V was cut back by 0 bases and J by 12 bases. The CDR3 has 16 residues. In DNA, the CDR3 is TGCGCCAGCAGCTTGGAACTTGGACAGGGACTGGGGGGCCACACCTTC. Protein product: CASSLELGQGLGGHTF.

The CDR3 bases are TGCAGCGTTGAATCTCACACCGGGGAGCTGTTTTTT. Its translation is CSVESHTGELFF. V and J are TRBV29-1 and TRBJ2-2; D uncertain. The CDR3 extends over 12 amino acids. The germline V and J ends were trimmed by 2 bases and 3 bases, with 4 bases remaining between them. Germline CDR1 and CDR2: SQVTM and ANQGSEA.

Written as DNA, the CDR3 is TGTGCCAGCAGCTCAGACCCCGGGTCGGATACGCAGTATTTT. This codes for CASSSDPGSDTQYF. The J gene is TRBJ2-3, the V gene TRBV7-2; D remains ambiguous. Germline V gene data show CDR1 as SGHTA and CDR2 as FQGNSA. V dropped 4 bases and J dropped 6 bases, with 14 bases sitting between them. The CDR3 loop spans 14 amino acids.

Notes on this clonotype: A read error is possible here, since a much larger clone lies one base away. The chain carries TRBV6-1 and TRBJ1-2; 7 nucleotides align to TRBD1. The CDR3 sequence is 16 residues long. The germline CDR1 and CDR2 sequences are MNHNS and SASEGT. CDR3 sequence: CASTTGGDSYFYGHTF. CDR3 in DNA: TGTGCCAGCACCACTGGGGGGGACAGTTATTTCTATGGCCACACCTTC.

This clonotype was detected only a few times. This chain connects TRBV2 to TRBJ1-5; D call uncertain. The germline CDR1 and CDR2 sequences are SNHLY and FYNNEI. The CDR3 totals 13 residues. Trimming pared 6 bases from V and 10 bases from J, leaving 16 bases between. The CDR3 here is CASRMDGERPQHF. CDR3 bases: TGTGCCAGCAGGATGGACGGTGAGAGACCCCAGCATTTT.

The gene calls are TRBV9 and TRBJ2-1, with D perhaps matching TRBD2 (7 bases). Germline assignment: CDR1 SGDLS and CDR2 YYNGEE. The length of the CDR3 is 15 residues. With 0 bases removed from V and 8 bases from J, the gap between germline ends came to 15 bases. The CDR3 loop is CASSVGTRGEYEQFF. The CDR3 DNA reads as TGTGCCAGCAGCGTAGGGACTAGGGGGGAATATGAGCAGTTCTTC. The complete variable domain, with remaining parts taken from reference TRBV9 and TRBJ2-1, reads DSGVTQTPKHLITATGQRVTLRCSPRSGDLSVYWYQQSLDQGLQFLIQYYNGEERAKGNILERFSAQQFPDLHSELNLSSLELGDSALYFCASSVGTRGEYEQFFGPGTRLTVL.

The chain has TRBV3-1 and TRBJ2-4; 12 nucleotides match TRBD2. The CDR3 loop spans 16 amino acids. From germline, CDR1 is LGHDT and CDR2 YNNKEL (reference sequence). V dropped 4 bases and J dropped 9; count of bases not matched to a gene: 10. CDR3: CASSPELAGGRGIQYF. The CDR3 bases are TGTGCCAGCAGCCCAGAACTAGCGGGAGGCCGGGGCATTCAGTACTTC.

Worth noting for this clonotype: A much more abundant neighbour one base away suggests this may be a read error. The rearrangement uses TRBV6-5 and TRBJ2-6; the match to TRBD2 covers 7 bases. The CDR3 length is 16 residues. The ends lost 4 bases at V and 8 bases at J; junction bases unmatched: 11. The germline CDR1 and CDR2 sequences are MNHEY and SVGAGI. The CDR3 reads CASSSPRWEGTNVLTF. CDR3 in DNA: TGTGCCAGCAGTTCTCCTAGGTGGGAGGGGACCAACGTCCTGACTTTC.

The sample holds a few counts of this clonotype. This chain joins TRBV29-1 and TRBJ2-1; D is possibly TRBD2 (6 bases). The CDR3 runs to 11 residues. Germline V gene data show CDR1 as SQVTM and CDR2 as ANQGSEA. V was clipped by 4 bases and J by 9 bases, with 10 bases between them. The CDR3 bases are TGCAGCGTTGTCGGCGGGGTTGAGCAGTTCTTC. Its protein product is CSVVGGVEQFF.

This chain uses TRBV29-1 with TRBJ1-2; a weak D match, TRBD1 (6 bases). This CDR3 is built from 14 residues. The germline V gene encodes CDR1 SQVTM and CDR2 ANQGSEA. V dropped 1 base and J dropped 5 bases, with 14 bases sitting between them. The chain's CDR3 is CSVEVPGRGYGYTF. In nucleotides, the CDR3 is TGCAGCGTTGAAGTACCCGGCAGGGGATATGGCTACACCTTC.

The genes are TRBV12-3 or TRBV12-4 and TRBJ2-1; no definite D call. This CDR3 is built from 14 residues. V shed 6 bases and J shed 4 bases, with 13 bases lying between them. CDR3 bases: TGTGCCAGCAGGTTGAGGCTTCTATACAATGAGCAGTTCTTC. This sequence encodes CASRLRLLYNEQFF.

The chain links TRBV30 to TRBJ2-4, with no clear D. With the DNA end fitting TRBJ2-7 better, the J assignment may be wrong. Germline CDR1 GTSNPN, CDR2 SVGIG (reference sequence). The CDR3 has 10 residues. CDR3 amino acids: CAWSGTEQYF. Here the CDR3 DNA reads TGTGCCTGGAGTGGAACCGAGCAGTACTTC.

Regarding this clonotype: The junction and the germline gene differ at one end; a read error may be behind it. J is TRBJ2-4 and V is TRBV11-2; weak D call: TRBD2 (5 bases). The tail of the sequence fits TRBJ2-7 better, so the J call may be wrong. Germline V gene lookup returns CDR1 SGHAT and CDR2 FQNNGV. The CDR3 length is 14 residues. CDR3 loop: CASGLLTGEGEQYF. The DNA of the CDR3 is TGTGCCAGCGGCTTATTAACCGGGGAAGGCGAGCAGTACTTC.

In this sample, this clonotype turned up many times. This sequence joins TRBV29-1 and TRBJ2-7, with D possibly being TRBD2 (5 bases). Germline CDR1 SQVTM, CDR2 ANQGSEA. This CDR3 comprises 11 residues. V was trimmed by 4 bases and J by 7 bases, leaving 11 bases between them. The CDR3 region is CSVALAGEQYF. CDR3 coding DNA: TGCAGCGTTGCCCTAGCTGGGGAGCAGTACTTC.